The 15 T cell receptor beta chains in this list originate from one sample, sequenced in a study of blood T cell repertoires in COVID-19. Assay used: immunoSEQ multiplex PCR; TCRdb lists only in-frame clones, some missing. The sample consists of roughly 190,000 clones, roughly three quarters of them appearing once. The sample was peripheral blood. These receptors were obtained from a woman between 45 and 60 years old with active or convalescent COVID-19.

The CDR3 bases are TGTGCCAGCAGCCCCGGAGCGGGGGATTACGAGCAGTACTTC. Its protein is CASSPGAGDYEQYF. The J gene is TRBJ2-7, the V gene TRBV7-2; 8 positions match TRBD2. V lost 5 bases, J lost 4 bases, and 7 bases stayed unmatched. Looked up from germline, CDR1 is SGHTA and CDR2 is FQGNSA. This CDR3 contains 14 residues.

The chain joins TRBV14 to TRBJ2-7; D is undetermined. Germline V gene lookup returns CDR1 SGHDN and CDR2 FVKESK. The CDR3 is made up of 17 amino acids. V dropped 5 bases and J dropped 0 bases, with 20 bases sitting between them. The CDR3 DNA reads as TGTGCCAGCAGCTCCAAACATCTCTTAAAAAGCTCCTACGAGCAGTACTTC. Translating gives CASSSKHLLKSSYEQYF.

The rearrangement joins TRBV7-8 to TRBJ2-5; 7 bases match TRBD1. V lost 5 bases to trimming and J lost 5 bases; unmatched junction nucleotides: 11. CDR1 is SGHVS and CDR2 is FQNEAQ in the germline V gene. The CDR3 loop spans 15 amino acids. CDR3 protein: CASSLDWTGAETQYF. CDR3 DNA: TGTGCCAGCAGCCTCGACTGGACAGGCGCTGAGACCCAGTACTTC.

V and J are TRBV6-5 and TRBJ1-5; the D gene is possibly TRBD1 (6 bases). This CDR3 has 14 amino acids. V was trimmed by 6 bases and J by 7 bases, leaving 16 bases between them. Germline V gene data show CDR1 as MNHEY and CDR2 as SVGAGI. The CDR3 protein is CASRKGVSGQPQHF. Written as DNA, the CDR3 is TGTGCCAGCAGAAAGGGGGTATCGGGACAGCCCCAGCATTTT.

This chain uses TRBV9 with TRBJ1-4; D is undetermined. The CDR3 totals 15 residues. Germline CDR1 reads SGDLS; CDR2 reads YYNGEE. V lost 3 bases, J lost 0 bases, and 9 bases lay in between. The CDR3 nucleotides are TGTGCCAGCAGCGCTAGCGGGACAACTAATGAAAAACTGTTTTTT. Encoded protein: CASSASGTTNEKLFF. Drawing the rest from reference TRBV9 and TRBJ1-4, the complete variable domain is DSGVTQTPKHLITATGQRVTLRCSPRSGDLSVYWYQQSLDQGLQFLIQYYNGEERAKGNILERFSAQQFPDLHSELNLSSLELGDSALYFCASSASGTTNEKLFFGSGTQLSVL.

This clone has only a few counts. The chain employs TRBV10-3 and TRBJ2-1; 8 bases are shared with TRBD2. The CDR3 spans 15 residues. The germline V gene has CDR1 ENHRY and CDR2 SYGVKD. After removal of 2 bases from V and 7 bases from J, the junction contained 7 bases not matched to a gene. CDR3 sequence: CAISEREGRNNEQFF. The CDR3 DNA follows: TGTGCCATCAGTGAGCGGGAGGGCAGAAATAATGAGCAGTTCTTC.

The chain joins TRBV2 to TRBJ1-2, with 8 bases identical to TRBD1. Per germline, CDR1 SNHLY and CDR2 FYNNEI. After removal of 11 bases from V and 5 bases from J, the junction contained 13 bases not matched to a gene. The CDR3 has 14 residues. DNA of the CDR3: TGTGCCTGCCTACAGGACAGGGCGGGGTATGGCTACACCTTC. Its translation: CACLQDRAGYGYTF.

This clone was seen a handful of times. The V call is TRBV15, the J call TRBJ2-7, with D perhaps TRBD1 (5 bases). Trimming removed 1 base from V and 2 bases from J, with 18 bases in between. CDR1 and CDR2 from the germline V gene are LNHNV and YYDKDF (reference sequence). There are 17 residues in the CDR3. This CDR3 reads CATSRGVGAAGPYEQYF. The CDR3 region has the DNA TGTGCCACCAGCAGAGGGGTCGGTGCGGCAGGGCCCTACGAGCAGTACTTC.

The CDR3 DNA sequence: TGTGCCAGCAGCGAGGGGACAGGGAAGCATGAAAAACTGTTTTTT. The encoded protein is CASSEGTGKHEKLFF. This chain links TRBV9 with TRBJ1-4; TRBD1 matches 9 bases. The J segment lost 6 bases and the V segment lost 3 bases, leaving 6 bases of the junction unmatched. This CDR3 spans 15 amino acids. CDR1 is SGDLS, CDR2 YYNGEE, per germline.

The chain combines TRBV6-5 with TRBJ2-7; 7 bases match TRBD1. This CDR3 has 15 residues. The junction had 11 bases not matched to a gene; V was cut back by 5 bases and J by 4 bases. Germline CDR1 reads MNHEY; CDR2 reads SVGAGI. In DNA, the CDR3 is TGTGCCAGCAGTCCCGCAGATGTCAGGGGGTACGAGCAGTACTTC. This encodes CASSPADVRGYEQYF.

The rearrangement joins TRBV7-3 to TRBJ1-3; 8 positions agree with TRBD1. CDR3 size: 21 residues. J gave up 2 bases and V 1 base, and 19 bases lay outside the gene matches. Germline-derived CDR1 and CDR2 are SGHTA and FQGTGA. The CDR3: CASSLIAEGQDFRYAGNTIYF. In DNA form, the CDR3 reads TGTGCCAGCAGCTTAATAGCAGAGGGACAGGATTTTAGATATGCTGGAAACACCATATATTTT.

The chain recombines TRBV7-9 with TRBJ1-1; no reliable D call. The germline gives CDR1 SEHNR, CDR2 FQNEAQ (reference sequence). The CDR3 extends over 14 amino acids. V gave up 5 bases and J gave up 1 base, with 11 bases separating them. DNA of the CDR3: TGTGCCAGCAGCCCTACCGGAGCGAACACTGAAGCTTTCTTT. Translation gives CASSPTGANTEAFF. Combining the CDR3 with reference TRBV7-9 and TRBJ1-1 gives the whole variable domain DTGVSQNPRHKITKRGQNVTFRCDPISEHNRLYWYRQTLGQGPEFLTYFQNEAQLEKSRLLSDRFSAERPKGSFSTLEIQRTEQGDSAMYLCASSPTGANTEAFFGQGTRLTVV.

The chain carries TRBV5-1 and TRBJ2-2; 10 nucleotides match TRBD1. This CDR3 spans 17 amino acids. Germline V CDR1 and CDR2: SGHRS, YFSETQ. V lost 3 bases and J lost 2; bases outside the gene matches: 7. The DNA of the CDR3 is TGCGCCAGCAGCTGGGACAGGGGTGAAGACAACACCGGGGAGCTGTTTTTT. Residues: CASSWDRGEDNTGELFF.

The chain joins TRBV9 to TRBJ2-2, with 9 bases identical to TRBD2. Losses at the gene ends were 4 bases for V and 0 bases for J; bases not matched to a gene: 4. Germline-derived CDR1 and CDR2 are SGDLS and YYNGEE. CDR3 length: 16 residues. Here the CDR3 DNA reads TGTGCCAGCAGCTCCGGGACTAGCTCGAACACCGGGGAGCTGTTTTTT. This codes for CASSSGTSSNTGELFF. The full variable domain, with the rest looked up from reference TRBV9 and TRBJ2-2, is DSGVTQTPKHLITATGQRVTLRCSPRSGDLSVYWYQQSLDQGLQFLIQYYNGEERAKGNILERFSAQQFPDLHSELNLSSLELGDSALYFCASSSGTSSNTGELFFGEGSRLTVL.

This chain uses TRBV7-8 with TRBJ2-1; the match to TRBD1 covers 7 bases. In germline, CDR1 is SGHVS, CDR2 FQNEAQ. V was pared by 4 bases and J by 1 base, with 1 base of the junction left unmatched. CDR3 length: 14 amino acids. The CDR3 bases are TGTGCCAGCAGCTCAGGGGGATCCTACAATGAGCAGTTCTTC. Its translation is CASSSGGSYNEQFF. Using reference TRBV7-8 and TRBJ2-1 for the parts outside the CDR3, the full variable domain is GAGVSQSPRYKVAKRGQDVALRCDPISGHVSLFWYQQALGQGPEFLTYFQNEAQLDKSGLPSDRFFAERPEGSVSTLKIQRTQQEDSAVYLCASSSGGSYNEQFFGPGTRLTVL.